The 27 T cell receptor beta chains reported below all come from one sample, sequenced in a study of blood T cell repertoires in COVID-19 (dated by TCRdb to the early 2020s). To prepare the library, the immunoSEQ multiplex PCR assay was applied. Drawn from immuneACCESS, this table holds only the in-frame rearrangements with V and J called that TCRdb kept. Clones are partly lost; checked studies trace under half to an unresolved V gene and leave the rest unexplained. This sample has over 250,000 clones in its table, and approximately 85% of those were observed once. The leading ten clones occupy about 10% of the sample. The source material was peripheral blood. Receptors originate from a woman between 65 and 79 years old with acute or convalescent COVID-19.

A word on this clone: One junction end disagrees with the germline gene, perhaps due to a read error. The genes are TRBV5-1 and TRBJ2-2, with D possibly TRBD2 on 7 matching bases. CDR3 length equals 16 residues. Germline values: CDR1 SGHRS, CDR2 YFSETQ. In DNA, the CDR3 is TGCGCCCGCAGCCGCGGCCGGGGGGCGGGATCCGGGGAGCTGTTTTTT. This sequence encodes CARSRGRGAGSGELFF. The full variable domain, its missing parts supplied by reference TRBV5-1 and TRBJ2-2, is KAGVTQTPRYLIKTRGQQVTLSCSPISGHRSVSWYQQTPGQGLQFLFEYFSETQRNKGNFPGRFSGRQFSNSRSEMNVSTLELGDSALYLCARSRGRGAGSGELFFGEGSRLTVL.

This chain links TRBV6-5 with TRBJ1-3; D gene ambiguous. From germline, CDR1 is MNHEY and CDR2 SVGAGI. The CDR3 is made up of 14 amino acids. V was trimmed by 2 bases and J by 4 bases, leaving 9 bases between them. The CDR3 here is CASSYASGGNTIYF. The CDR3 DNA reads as TGTGCCAGCAGTTACGCCTCAGGAGGAAACACCATATATTTT.

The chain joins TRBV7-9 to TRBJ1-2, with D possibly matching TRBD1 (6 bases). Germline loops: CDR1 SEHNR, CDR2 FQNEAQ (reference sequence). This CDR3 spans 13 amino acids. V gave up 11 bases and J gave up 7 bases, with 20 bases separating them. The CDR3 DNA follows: TGTGCCGCGGCGGCAGGGGAATTGAGTGGCTACACCTTC. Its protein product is CAAAAGELSGYTF.

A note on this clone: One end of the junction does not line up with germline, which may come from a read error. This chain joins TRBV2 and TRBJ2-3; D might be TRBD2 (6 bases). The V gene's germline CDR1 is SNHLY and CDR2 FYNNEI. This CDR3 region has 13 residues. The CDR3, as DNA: TGTGCCAGCATCGCCGGGGAGGTACTTTTTATGGTTTTT. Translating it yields CASIAGEVLFMVF. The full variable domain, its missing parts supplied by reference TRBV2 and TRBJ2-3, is EPEVTQTPSHQVTQMGQEVILRCVPISNHLYFYWYRQILGQKVEFLVSFYNNEISEKSEIFDDQFSVERPDGSNFTLKIRSTKLEDSAMYFCASIAGEVLFMVFGPGTRLTVL.

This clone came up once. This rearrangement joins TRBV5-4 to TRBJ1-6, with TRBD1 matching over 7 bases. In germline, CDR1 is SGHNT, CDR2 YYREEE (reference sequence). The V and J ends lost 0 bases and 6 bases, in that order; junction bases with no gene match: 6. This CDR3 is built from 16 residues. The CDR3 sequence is CASSLDPGQSNSPLHF. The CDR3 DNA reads TGTGCCAGCAGCTTGGATCCGGGACAGTCTAATTCACCCCTCCACTTT.

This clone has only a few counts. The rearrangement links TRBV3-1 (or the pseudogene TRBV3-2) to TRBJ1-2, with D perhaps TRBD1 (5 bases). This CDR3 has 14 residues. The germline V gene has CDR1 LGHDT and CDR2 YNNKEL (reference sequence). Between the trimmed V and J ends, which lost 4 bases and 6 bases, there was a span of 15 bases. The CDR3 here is CASSLPGGGHGYTF. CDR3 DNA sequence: TGTGCCAGCAGCCTTCCGGGGGGAGGACATGGCTACACCTTC.

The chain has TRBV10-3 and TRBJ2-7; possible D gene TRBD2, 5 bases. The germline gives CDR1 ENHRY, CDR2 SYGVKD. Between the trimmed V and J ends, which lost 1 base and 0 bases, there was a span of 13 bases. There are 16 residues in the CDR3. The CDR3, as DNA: TGTGCCATCAGTGAGTTAGCTAGCCAGAGCTCCTACGAGCAGTACTTC. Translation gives CAISELASQSSYEQYF.

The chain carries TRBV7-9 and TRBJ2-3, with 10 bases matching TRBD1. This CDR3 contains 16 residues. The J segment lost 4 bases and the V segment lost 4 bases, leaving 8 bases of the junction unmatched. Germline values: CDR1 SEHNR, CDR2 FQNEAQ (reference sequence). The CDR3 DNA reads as TGTGCCAGCAGCTCGTTGGACAGGGGGTTAGCAGATACGCAGTATTTT. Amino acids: CASSSLDRGLADTQYF.

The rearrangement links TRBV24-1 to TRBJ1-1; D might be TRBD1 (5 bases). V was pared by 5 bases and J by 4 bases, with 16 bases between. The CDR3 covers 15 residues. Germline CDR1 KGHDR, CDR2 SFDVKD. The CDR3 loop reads CATSGPTGGITEAFF. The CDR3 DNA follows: TGTGCCACCAGTGGCCCCACAGGTGGTATCACTGAAGCTTTCTTT.

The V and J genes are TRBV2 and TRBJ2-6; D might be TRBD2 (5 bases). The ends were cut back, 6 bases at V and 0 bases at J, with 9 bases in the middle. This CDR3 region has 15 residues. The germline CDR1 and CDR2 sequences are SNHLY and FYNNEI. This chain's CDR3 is CASSGDVSGANVLTF. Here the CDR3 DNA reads TGTGCCAGCAGCGGGGATGTCTCTGGGGCCAACGTCCTGACTTTC.

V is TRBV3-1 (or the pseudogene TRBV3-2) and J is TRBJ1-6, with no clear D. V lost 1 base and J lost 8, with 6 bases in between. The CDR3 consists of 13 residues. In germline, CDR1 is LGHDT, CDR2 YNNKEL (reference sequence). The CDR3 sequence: CASSQGRDSPLHF. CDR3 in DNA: TGTGCCAGCAGCCAAGGGAGGGATTCACCCCTCCACTTT.

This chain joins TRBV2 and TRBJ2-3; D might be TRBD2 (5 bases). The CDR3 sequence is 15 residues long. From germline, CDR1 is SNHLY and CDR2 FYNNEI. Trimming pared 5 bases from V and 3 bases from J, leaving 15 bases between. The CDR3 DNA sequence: TGTGCCAGCAGTTTAGAGCGGCTGAAAACAGATACGCAGTATTTT. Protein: CASSLERLKTDTQYF.

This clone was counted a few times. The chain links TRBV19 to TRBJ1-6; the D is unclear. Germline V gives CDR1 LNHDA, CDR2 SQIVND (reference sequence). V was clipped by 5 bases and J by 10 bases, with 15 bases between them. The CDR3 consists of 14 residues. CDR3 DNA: TGTGCCAGTAGTCGAGGCCGGGCGGGATCACCCCTCCACTTT. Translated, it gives CASSRGRAGSPLHF. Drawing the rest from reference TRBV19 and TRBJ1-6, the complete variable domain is DGGITQSPKYLFRKEGQNVTLSCEQNLNHDAMYWYRQDPGQGLRLIYYSQIVNDFQKGDIAEGYSVSREKKESFPLTVTSAQKNPTAFYLCASSRGRAGSPLHFGNGTRLTVT.

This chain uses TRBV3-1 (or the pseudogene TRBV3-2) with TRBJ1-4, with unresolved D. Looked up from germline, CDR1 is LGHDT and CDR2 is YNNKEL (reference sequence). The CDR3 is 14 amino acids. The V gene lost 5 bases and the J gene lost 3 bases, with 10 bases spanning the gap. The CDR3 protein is CASSTTPSNEKLFF. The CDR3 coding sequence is TGTGCCAGCAGCACGACTCCCTCTAATGAAAAACTGTTTTTT.

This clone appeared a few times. The CDR3 spells CASSSTAGGNEQFF. The CDR3, as DNA: TGCGCCAGCAGCTCTACAGCGGGGGGCAATGAGCAGTTCTTC. The chain combines TRBV5-1 with TRBJ2-1, with 9 bases aligning to TRBD2. Germline CDR1 and CDR2: SGHRS and YFSETQ. V lost 3 bases, J lost 6 bases, and 4 bases stayed unmatched. This CDR3 spans 14 amino acids.

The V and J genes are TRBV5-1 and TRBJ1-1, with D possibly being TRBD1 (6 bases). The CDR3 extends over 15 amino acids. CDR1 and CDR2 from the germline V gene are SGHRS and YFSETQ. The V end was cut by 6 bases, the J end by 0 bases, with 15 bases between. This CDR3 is CASKKEQGMNTEAFF. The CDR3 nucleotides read TGCGCCAGCAAAAAAGAGCAGGGGATGAACACTGAAGCTTTCTTT. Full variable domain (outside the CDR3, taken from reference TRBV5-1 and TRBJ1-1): KAGVTQTPRYLIKTRGQQVTLSCSPISGHRSVSWYQQTPGQGLQFLFEYFSETQRNKGNFPGRFSGRQFSNSRSEMNVSTLELGDSALYLCASKKEQGMNTEAFFGQGTRLTVV.

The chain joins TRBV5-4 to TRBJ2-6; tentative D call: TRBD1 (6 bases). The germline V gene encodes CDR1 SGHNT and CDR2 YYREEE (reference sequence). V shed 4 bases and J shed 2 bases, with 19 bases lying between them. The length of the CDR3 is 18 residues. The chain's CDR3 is CASSPPFTGSTGANVLTF. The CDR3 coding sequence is TGTGCCAGCAGCCCGCCCTTCACAGGGTCGACTGGGGCCAACGTCCTGACTTTC.

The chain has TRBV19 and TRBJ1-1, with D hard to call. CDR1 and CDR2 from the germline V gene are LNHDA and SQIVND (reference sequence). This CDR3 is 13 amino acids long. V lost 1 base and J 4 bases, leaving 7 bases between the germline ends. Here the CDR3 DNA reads TGTGCCAGTAGTATAGTGGCGGGCACTGAAGCTTTCTTT. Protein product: CASSIVAGTEAFF.

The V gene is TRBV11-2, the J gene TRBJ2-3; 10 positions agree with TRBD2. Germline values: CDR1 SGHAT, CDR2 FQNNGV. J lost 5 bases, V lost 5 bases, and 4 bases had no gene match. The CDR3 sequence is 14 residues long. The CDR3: CASSVTSGEDTQYF. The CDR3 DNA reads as TGTGCCAGCAGCGTCACTAGCGGGGAAGATACGCAGTATTTT.

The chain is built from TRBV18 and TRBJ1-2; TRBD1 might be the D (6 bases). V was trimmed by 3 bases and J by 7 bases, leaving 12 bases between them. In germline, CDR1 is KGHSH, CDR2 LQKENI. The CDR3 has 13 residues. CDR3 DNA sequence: TGTGCCAGCTCACCCCCTGCGGGGGCTGGCTACACCTTC. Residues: CASSPPAGAGYTF.

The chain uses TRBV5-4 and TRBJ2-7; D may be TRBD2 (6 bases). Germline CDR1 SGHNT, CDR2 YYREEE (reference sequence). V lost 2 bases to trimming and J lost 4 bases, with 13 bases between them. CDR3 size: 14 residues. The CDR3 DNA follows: TGTGCCAGCAGCTTAGGCGGGGACCAGTACGAGCAGTACTTC. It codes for CASSLGGDQYEQYF.

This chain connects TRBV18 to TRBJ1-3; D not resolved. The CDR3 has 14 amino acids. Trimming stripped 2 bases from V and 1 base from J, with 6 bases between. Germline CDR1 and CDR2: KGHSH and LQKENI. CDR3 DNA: TGTGCCAGCTCACCATACGGGTCTGGAAACACCATATATTTT. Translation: CASSPYGSGNTIYF.

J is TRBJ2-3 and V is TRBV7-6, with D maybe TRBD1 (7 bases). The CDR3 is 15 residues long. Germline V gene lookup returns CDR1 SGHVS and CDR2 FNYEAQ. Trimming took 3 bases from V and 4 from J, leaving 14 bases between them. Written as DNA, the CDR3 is TGTGCCAGCAGCTTCCTCAGCAGGGGGGCAGATACGCAGTATTTT. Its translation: CASSFLSRGADTQYF.

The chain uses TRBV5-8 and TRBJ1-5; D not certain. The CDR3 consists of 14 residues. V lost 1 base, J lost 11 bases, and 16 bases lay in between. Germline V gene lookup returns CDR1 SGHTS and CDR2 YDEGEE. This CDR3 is CASSLYHGVRSQHF. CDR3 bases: TGTGCCAGCAGCTTGTATCACGGGGTAAGGTCCCAGCATTTT.

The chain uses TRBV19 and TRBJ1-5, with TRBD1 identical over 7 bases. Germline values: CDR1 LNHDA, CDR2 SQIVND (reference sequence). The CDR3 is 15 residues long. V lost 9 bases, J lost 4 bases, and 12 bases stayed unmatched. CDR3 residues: CASGGRDSLNQPQHF. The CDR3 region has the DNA TGTGCCAGCGGAGGTAGGGACAGTCTAAATCAGCCCCAGCATTTT.

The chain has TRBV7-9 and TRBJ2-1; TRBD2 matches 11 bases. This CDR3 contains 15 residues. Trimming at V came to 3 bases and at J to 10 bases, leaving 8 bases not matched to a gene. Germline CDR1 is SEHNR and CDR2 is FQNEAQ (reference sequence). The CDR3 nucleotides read TGTGCCAGCAGCTTCCCGGGACTAGCGGACGACGAGCAGTTCTTC. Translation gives CASSFPGLADDEQFF.

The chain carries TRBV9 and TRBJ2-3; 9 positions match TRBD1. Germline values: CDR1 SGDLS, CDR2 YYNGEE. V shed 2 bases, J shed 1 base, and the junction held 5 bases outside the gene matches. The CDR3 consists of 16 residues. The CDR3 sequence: CASSVDRGLRTDTQYF. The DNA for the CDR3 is TGTGCCAGCAGCGTCGACAGGGGGTTGCGCACAGATACGCAGTATTTT.